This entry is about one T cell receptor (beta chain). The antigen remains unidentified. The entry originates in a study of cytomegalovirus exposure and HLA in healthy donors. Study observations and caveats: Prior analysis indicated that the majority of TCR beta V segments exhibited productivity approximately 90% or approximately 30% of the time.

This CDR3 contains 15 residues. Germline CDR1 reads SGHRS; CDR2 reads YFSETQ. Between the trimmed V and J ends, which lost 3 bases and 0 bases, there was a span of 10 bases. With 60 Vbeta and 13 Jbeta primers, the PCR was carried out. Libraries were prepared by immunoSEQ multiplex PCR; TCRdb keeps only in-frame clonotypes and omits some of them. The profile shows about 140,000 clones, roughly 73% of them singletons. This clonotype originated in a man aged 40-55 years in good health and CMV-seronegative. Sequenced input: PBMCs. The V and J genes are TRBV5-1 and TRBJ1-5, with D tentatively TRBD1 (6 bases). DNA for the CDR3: TGCGCCAGCAGCTCAGGGGATCTTAGCAATCAGCCCCAGCATTTT. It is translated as CASSSGDLSNQPQHF.